The text below deals with one TCR beta chain. This entry belongs to a study of blood T cell repertoires in COVID-19. Study details: Researchers got acute and convalescent COVID-19 samples from the United States, Italy and Spain. Sample material is recorded as cDNA or gDNA derived from T cells, B-cell-depleted T cells, or PBMCs.

Authors' processing steps: Cell counts per sample came from amplifying reference gene primers. Sequencing was performed with immunoSEQ multiplex PCR; in TCRdb, only in-frame clones are kept and a portion is missing. V, J and clone size are taken as reported in that table, and D and trimming were inferred from the DNA itself. The table shows about 70,000 clones, with around 83% occurring only once. The length of the CDR3 is 15 residues. Per germline, CDR1 SEHNR and CDR2 FQNEAQ (reference sequence). After removal of 5 bases from V and 3 bases from J, the junction contained 5 bases not matched to a gene.

The sequencing sample was made of peripheral blood. The chain employs TRBV7-9 and TRBJ2-1, with 9 bases matching TRBD2. The clonotype originates from an elderly woman with acute or convalescent COVID-19. The CDR3 reads CASSQSGGHYNEQFF. The CDR3 DNA reads as TGTGCCAGCAGCCAAAGCGGGGGGCACTACAATGAGCAGTTCTTC.